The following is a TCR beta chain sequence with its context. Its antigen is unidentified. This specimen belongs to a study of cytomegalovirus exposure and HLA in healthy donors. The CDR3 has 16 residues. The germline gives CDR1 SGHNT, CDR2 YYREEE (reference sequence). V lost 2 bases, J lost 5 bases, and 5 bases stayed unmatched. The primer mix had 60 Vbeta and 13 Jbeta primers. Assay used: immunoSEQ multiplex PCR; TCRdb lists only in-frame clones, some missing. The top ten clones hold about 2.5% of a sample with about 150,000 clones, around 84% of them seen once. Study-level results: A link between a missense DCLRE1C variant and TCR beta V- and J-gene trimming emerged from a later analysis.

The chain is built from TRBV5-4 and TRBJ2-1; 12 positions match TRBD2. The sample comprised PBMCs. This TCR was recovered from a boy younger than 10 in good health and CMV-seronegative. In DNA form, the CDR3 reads TGTGCCAGCAGCTTCCCTAGCGGGGGGGCTAACAATGAGCAGTTCTTC. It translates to CASSFPSGGANNEQFF. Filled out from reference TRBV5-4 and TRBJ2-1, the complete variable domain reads ETGVTQSPTHLIKTRGQQVTLRCSSQSGHNTVSWYQQALGQGPQFIFQYYREEENGRGNFPPRFSGLQFPNYSSELNVNALELDDSALYLCASSFPSGGANNEQFFGPGTRLTVL.